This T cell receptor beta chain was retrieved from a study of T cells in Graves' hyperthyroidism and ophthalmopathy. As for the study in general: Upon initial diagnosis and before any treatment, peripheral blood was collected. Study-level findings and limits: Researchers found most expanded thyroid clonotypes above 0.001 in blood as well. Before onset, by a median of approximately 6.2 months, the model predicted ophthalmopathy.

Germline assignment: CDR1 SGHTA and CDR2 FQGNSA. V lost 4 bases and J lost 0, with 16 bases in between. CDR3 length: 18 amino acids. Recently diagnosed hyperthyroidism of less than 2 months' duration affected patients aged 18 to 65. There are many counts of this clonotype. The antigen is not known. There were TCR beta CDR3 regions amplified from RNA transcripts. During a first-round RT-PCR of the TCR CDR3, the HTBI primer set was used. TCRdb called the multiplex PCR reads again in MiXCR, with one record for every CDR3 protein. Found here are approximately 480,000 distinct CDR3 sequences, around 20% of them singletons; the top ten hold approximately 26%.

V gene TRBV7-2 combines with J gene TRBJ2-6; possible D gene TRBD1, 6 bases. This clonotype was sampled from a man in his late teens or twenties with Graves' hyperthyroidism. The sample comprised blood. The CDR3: CASSWGMDRYSGANVLTF. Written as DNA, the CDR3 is TGTGCCAGCAGCTGGGGGATGGACAGATACTCTGGGGCCAACGTCCTGACTTTC.